Listed below are T cell receptor beta chains from one sample, sequenced in a study of blood T cell repertoires in COVID-19. Assay: immunoSEQ multiplex PCR; the TCRdb copy retains only in-frame clones and omits some. The top ten hold approximately 3% of the sample, which has some 160,000 clones, approximately 92% seen once. Sequenced: peripheral blood. The receptors stem from a woman aged 55 to 70 with active COVID-19. Each CDR3 is given with its conserved first and last residue. D genes are given only for firm matches. Rows may omit the clone size; those that give it use once, few, many or a size class.

size	D	V	J	CDR3	DNA
NA	TRBD1	TRBV19	TRBJ2-2	CASSFPPGTGFAGELFF	TGTGCCAGTAGTTTCCCGCCCGGGACAGGGTTCGCCGGGGAGCTGTTTTTT
NA	NA	TRBV9	TRBJ2-1	CASSVAPVTYNEQFF	TGTGCCAGCAGCGTAGCCCCCGTTACCTACAATGAGCAGTTCTTC
once	TRBD1	TRBV6-5	TRBJ1-2	CASSTTGAVYGYTF	TGTGCCAGCAGTACTACAGGGGCCGTCTATGGCTACACCTTC
NA	NA	TRBV9	TRBJ1-6	CASSVGGRPGSPLHF	TGTGCCAGCAGCGTAGGGGGGCGGCCCGGTTCACCCCTCCACTTT
NA	TRBD1	TRBV4-2	TRBJ1-4	CASSHQGQGGEKLFF	TGTGCCAGCAGCCACCAGGGACAGGGAGGCGAAAAACTGTTTTTT
NA	NA	TRBV27	TRBJ2-7	CASSSGTLLWEQYF	TGTGCCAGCAGTTCCGGGACACTCCTCTGGGAGCAGTACTTC
NA	TRBD2	TRBV6-5	TRBJ2-3	CASSSGLAAQYF	TGTGCCAGCAGTTCCGGACTAGCGGCGCAGTATTTT
NA	NA	TRBV5-1	TRBJ1-2	CASSYGQAYGYTF	TGCGCCAGCTCATATGGGCAGGCCTATGGCTACACCTTC
NA	TRBD2	TRBV2	TRBJ2-7	CASSGSGGVSEQYF	TGTGCCAGCAGTGGATCTGGGGGGGTGTCCGAGCAGTACTTC
NA	TRBD2	TRBV9	TRBJ2-3	CASSPYGGSLYKDTQYF	TGTGCCAGCAGCCCGTACGGCGGGAGTCTTTATAAGGATACGCAGTATTTT
NA	NA	TRBV28	TRBJ1-4	CASSLPPPGATNEKLFF	TGTGCCAGCAGTTTACCCCCCCCGGGGGCAACTAATGAAAAACTGTTTTTT
NA	TRBD2	TRBV7-2	TRBJ2-1	CASSFGRGGNEQFF	TGTGCCAGCAGCTTCGGTCGCGGGGGGAATGAGCAGTTCTTC
NA	NA	TRBV5-6	TRBJ1-1	CASSYWTVGGWTEAFF	TGTGCCAGCAGCTATTGGACGGTCGGGGGATGGACTGAAGCTTTCTTT
NA	NA	TRBV18	TRBJ2-5	CASSGWPQETQYF	TGTGCCAGCTCAGGCTGGCCTCAAGAGACCCAGTACTTC
NA	NA	TRBV28	TRBJ2-1	CASSLSGLLVDEQFF	TGTGCCAGCAGTCTATCGGGACTCTTAGTTGATGAGCAGTTCTTC
once	NA	TRBV7-9	TRBJ2-7	CASSLTRGPYEQYF	TGTGCCAGCAGCTTAACCAGGGGCCCCTACGAGCAGTACTTC
NA	TRBD2	TRBV28	TRBJ2-3	CASSPLAGVSDTQYF	TGTGCCAGCAGTCCGCTAGCGGGAGTATCAGATACGCAGTATTTT
NA	NA	TRBV4-1	TRBJ2-7	CASSQVEGGADEQYF	TGCGCCAGCAGCCAAGTCGAGGGAGGAGCAGACGAGCAGTACTTC
once	TRBD2	TRBV29-1	TRBJ2-1	CSGSGLAAPYNEQFF	TGCAGCGGCTCAGGACTAGCGGCCCCCTACAATGAGCAGTTCTTC
few	TRBD2	TRBV2	TRBJ2-1	CASSVGLAVMNEQFF	TGTGCCAGCAGTGTAGGGCTAGCGGTAATGAATGAGCAGTTCTTC
once	NA	TRBV3-1/TRBV3-2	TRBJ1-1	CASSQEQASNTEAFF	TGTGCCAGCAGCCAAGAGCAGGCGTCGAACACTGAAGCTTTCTTT
NA	TRBD2	TRBV19	TRBJ2-7	CATASGSSYEQYF	TGTGCCACGGCTAGCGGGAGCTCCTACGAGCAGTACTTC
NA	NA	TRBV28	TRBJ2-5	CASPLEARGETQYF	TGTGCCAGTCCCCTGGAGGCCCGTGGGGAGACCCAGTACTTC
few	TRBD1	TRBV6-6	TRBJ2-7	CASSYTTGPGYEQYF	TGTGCCAGCAGTTACACGACAGGGCCGGGCTACGAGCAGTACTTC
NA	NA	TRBV6-5	TRBJ1-4	CASSPGDLTNEKLFF	TGTGCCAGCAGCCCGGGGGACCTAACTAATGAAAAACTGTTTTTT
NA	NA	TRBV15	TRBJ2-1	CATSRTVVVADYNEQFF	TGTGCCACCAGCAGGACAGTGGTGGTGGCAGACTACAATGAGCAGTTCTTC
NA	NA	TRBV3-1/TRBV3-2	TRBJ2-5	CASSIMAGQETQYF	TGTGCCAGCAGCATAATGGCGGGGCAAGAGACCCAGTACTTC
NA	TRBD1	TRBV3-1/TRBV3-2	TRBJ1-3	CAADPTGAISGNTIYF	TGTGCCGCCGACCCGACAGGGGCGATCTCTGGAAACACCATATATTTT
NA	NA	TRBV2	TRBJ1-2	CASSPLSETIADYTF	TGTGCCAGCAGTCCCTTATCGGAGACGATTGCGGACTACACCTTC
few	NA	TRBV10-3	TRBJ2-5	CATGQSQETQYF	TGTGCCACCGGACAGTCCCAAGAGACCCAGTACTTC
NA	NA	TRBV7-7	TRBJ1-1	CASSLAITGRTEAFF	TGTGCTAGCAGCTTAGCCATCACAGGTCGCACTGAAGCTTTCTTT
NA	TRBD2	TRBV19	TRBJ2-3	CASSILPIAGEAATQYF	TGTGCCAGTAGTATCCTTCCAATAGCGGGAGAAGCGGCTACGCAGTATTTT
once	TRBD1	TRBV28	TRBJ2-5	CASSFGGTGRETQYF	TGTGCCAGCAGTTTCGGAGGGACAGGGAGAGAGACCCAGTACTTC